These 31 T cell receptor beta chains originate from one sample sequenced in a study of blood T cell repertoires in COVID-19. Using immunoSEQ multiplex PCR, the repertoire was profiled, and TCRdb retains in-frame clones only, with some absent. Among about 330,000 clones listed, roughly 90% were seen once. The sample consisted of peripheral blood. The receptors derive from a man under 40 with COVID-19, enrolled during active disease.

This clone was found once. V and J are TRBV9 and TRBJ2-2; D perhaps matches TRBD1 (6 bases). With 0 bases removed from V and 1 base from J, the gap between germline ends came to 7 bases. CDR3 length: 15 residues. The germline gives CDR1 SGDLS, CDR2 YYNGEE. This CDR3 is CASSVGQENTGELFF. As DNA, the CDR3 is TGTGCCAGCAGCGTAGGACAGGAGAACACCGGGGAGCTGTTTTTT.

The chain employs TRBV6-5 and TRBJ1-2, with TRBD1 matching 10 bases. V lost 0 bases and J lost 7; bases outside the gene matches: 5. CDR1 is MNHEY, CDR2 SVGAGI, per germline. The CDR3 extends over 15 amino acids. CDR3 amino acids: CASSYSGQGLLGYTF. The DNA for the CDR3 is TGTGCCAGCAGTTACTCGGGACAGGGGCTACTTGGCTACACCTTC.

A few counts support this clone. The chain uses TRBV6-1 and TRBJ2-7; 8 positions match TRBD1. V was clipped by 2 bases and J by 7 bases; unmatched bases: 4. Germline V gene data show CDR1 as MNHNS and CDR2 as SASEGT. CDR3 length equals 13 residues. The CDR3 spells CASSEQGTGEQYF. CDR3 nucleotides: TGTGCCAGCAGTGAACAGGGGACAGGTGAGCAGTACTTC.

This rearrangement joins TRBV5-1 to TRBJ1-1, with 8 bases aligning to TRBD1. The CDR3 loop spans 16 amino acids. Germline V lookup: CDR1 SGHRS, CDR2 YFSETQ. V lost 4 bases, J lost 0 bases, and 8 bases stayed unmatched. The CDR3 DNA reads as TGCGCCAGCAGCATTCCAGGGGGCGCGATGAACACTGAAGCTTTCTTT. This gives the protein CASSIPGGAMNTEAFF.

The J gene is TRBJ2-1, the V gene TRBV7-3; TRBD2 aligns across 8 bases. There are 12 residues in the CDR3. V gave up 5 bases and J gave up 12 bases; unmatched junction bases: 6. Germline CDR1 SGHTA, CDR2 FQGTGA. The CDR3 reads CASSPGLVAQFF. As DNA, the CDR3 is TGTGCCAGCAGCCCGGGACTAGTAGCGCAGTTCTTC.

This chain connects TRBV4-2 to TRBJ2-1, with 9 positions matching TRBD1. V gave up 0 bases and J gave up 6 bases; unmatched junction bases: 6. In germline, CDR1 is LGHNA, CDR2 YNFKEQ. The CDR3 covers 16 residues. Written as DNA, the CDR3 is TGTGCCAGCAGCCAAGATGCGCCGACAGGGGGCAATGAGCAGTTCTTC. Protein product: CASSQDAPTGGNEQFF.

The genes are TRBV9 and TRBJ1-2, with D unresolved. The V end lost 2 bases, the J end lost 2 bases, and 10 bases lay between the germline ends. CDR3 size: 14 residues. CDR1 and CDR2 (germline): SGDLS, YYNGEE. CDR3 loop: CASSVQASNYGYTF. The CDR3, as DNA: TGTGCCAGCAGCGTCCAAGCGAGCAACTATGGCTACACCTTC.

This chain links TRBV7-2 with TRBJ1-1; 7 bases are a match to TRBD1. V trimming: 5 bases; J trimming: 1 base; junction bases outside the gene matches: 10. The length of the CDR3 is 16 residues. The germline CDR1 and CDR2 sequences are SGHTA and FQGNSA. The CDR3 loop reads CASSIQGSVRNTEAFF. The CDR3 nucleotides are TGTGCCAGCAGCATACAGGGGTCGGTCAGGAACACTGAAGCTTTCTTT.

V is TRBV3-1 (or the pseudogene TRBV3-2) and J is TRBJ2-1; 12 positions agree with TRBD2. Germline CDR1 is LGHDT and CDR2 is YNNKEL (reference sequence). The CDR3 has 15 amino acids. The trim removed 1 base at V and 8 bases at J, leaving 3 bases unmatched. CDR3 sequence: CASSQGTSGVDEQFF. The CDR3 region has the DNA TGTGCCAGCAGCCAAGGGACTAGCGGGGTAGATGAGCAGTTCTTC.

The chain uses TRBV9 and TRBJ2-1; weak D call: TRBD2 (6 bases). Germline values: CDR1 SGDLS, CDR2 YYNGEE. The CDR3 has 15 amino acids. The germline V and J ends were trimmed by 0 bases and 4 bases, with 11 bases remaining between them. CDR3 protein: CASSVGGVKYNEQFF. The CDR3 region has the DNA TGTGCCAGCAGCGTAGGGGGGGTTAAGTACAATGAGCAGTTCTTC.

The chain couples TRBV7-2 to TRBJ2-6; 9 nucleotides align to TRBD1. Germline V gives CDR1 SGHTA, CDR2 FQGNSA. V lost 5 bases, J lost 4 bases, and 12 bases stayed unmatched. The CDR3 has 18 residues. The CDR3 nucleotides are TGTGCCAGCAGCCCCCGCCGGACAGGGGCCTCAGGGGCCAACGTCCTGACTTTC. Its translation is CASSPRRTGASGANVLTF.

The chain employs TRBV12-5 and TRBJ2-3; 8 bases agree with TRBD1. CDR3 length equals 15 residues. Trimming cost V 6 bases and J 0 bases; bases outside gene matches: 5. Germline CDR1 LGHNT, CDR2 FRNRAP. CDR3 amino acids: CASGTDRVSTDTQYF. Written as DNA, the CDR3 is TGTGCTAGTGGCACGGACAGGGTAAGCACAGATACGCAGTATTTT. The full variable domain, with the rest looked up from reference TRBV12-5 and TRBJ2-3, is DARVTQTPRHKVTEMGQEVTMRCQPILGHNTVFWYRQTMMQGLELLAYFRNRAPLDDSGMPKDRFSAEMPDATLATLKIQPSEPRDSAVYFCASGTDRVSTDTQYFGPGTRLTVL.

This clone has only a few counts. V gene TRBV15 combines with J gene TRBJ2-7, with TRBD2 as a possible D gene (6 bases). With 5 bases removed from V and 1 base from J, the gap between germline ends came to 9 bases. Germline lookup yields CDR1 LNHNV and CDR2 YYDKDF (reference sequence). CDR3 length: 13 residues. This chain's CDR3 is CATSPGTSYEQYF. The DNA for the CDR3 is TGTGCCACCAGCCCTGGGACTTCCTACGAGCAGTACTTC. Combining the CDR3 with reference TRBV15 and TRBJ2-7 gives the whole variable domain DAMVIQNPRYQVTQFGKPVTLSCSQTLNHNVMYWYQQKSSQAPKLLFHYYDKDFNNEADTPDNFQSRRPNTSFCFLDIRSPGLGDTAMYLCATSPGTSYEQYFGPGTRLTVT.

The chain links TRBV11-2 to TRBJ1-2, with 10 bases that match TRBD1. Looked up from germline, CDR1 is SGHAT and CDR2 is FQNNGV. With V trimmed by 1 base and J by 6 bases, 14 bases remained unmatched. This CDR3 is 18 amino acids long. The CDR3 sequence: CASSLVGYVTGGANGYTF. The DNA of the CDR3 is TGTGCCAGCAGCTTAGTGGGATATGTGACAGGGGGCGCGAATGGCTACACCTTC. Complete variable domain (other parts from reference TRBV11-2 and TRBJ1-2): EAGVAQSPRYKIIEKRQSVAFWCNPISGHATLYWYQQILGQGPKLLIQFQNNGVVDDSQLPKDRFSAERLKGVDSTLKIQPAKLEDSAVYLCASSLVGYVTGGANGYTFGSGTRLTVV.

The chain carries TRBV5-1 and TRBJ2-1; the match to TRBD2 covers 14 bases. This CDR3 has 14 amino acids. J gave up 7 bases and V 6 bases, and 3 bases lay outside the gene matches. The germline V gene encodes CDR1 SGHRS and CDR2 YFSETQ. For the CDR3, the DNA is TGCGCCAGCACCTGGACTAGCGGGGGGAATGAGCAGTTCTTC. Its protein is CASTWTSGGNEQFF.

The table lists this clone with a few counts. The chain is built from TRBV28 and TRBJ1-1, with D possibly being TRBD1 (5 bases). Germline CDR1 MDHEN, CDR2 SYDVKM. The length of the CDR3 is 14 residues. V dropped 3 bases and J dropped 5 bases, with 13 bases sitting between them. CDR3 in DNA: TGTGCCAGCAGTTTCGGCAGGGTCTCTACTGAAGCTTTCTTT. Its translation: CASSFGRVSTEAFF.

The chain carries TRBV10-3 and TRBJ2-7; D perhaps matches TRBD2 (6 bases). CDR3 size: 14 residues. The germline V gene encodes CDR1 ENHRY and CDR2 SYGVKD. The V end was cut by 3 bases, the J end by 3 bases, with 12 bases between. CDR3 DNA: TGTGCCATCAGTGACGAGACTAGACTCTACGAGCAGTACTTC. This codes for CAISDETRLYEQYF.

This chain links TRBV3-1 (or the pseudogene TRBV3-2) with TRBJ2-3, with 11 bases matching TRBD2. J lost 5 bases, V lost 6 bases, and 22 bases had no gene match. Germline V gene sequence: CDR1 LGHDT, CDR2 YNNKEL (reference sequence). The length of the CDR3 is 20 residues. This CDR3 reads CASRQSGTSGYSGVIDTQYF. The CDR3 nucleotides read TGTGCCAGCAGACAATCCGGGACTAGCGGTTACTCCGGTGTTATAGATACGCAGTATTTT.

In its sample, this clone was seen once. This sequence joins TRBV27 and TRBJ2-3; 12 bases line up with TRBD1. This CDR3 spans 16 amino acids. Germline assignment: CDR1 MNHEY and CDR2 SMNVEV (reference sequence). V lost 6 bases and J lost 4; bases outside the gene matches: 8. CDR3 nucleotide sequence: TGTGCCAGCAGCCTCCCCGGGACAGGGGGCGCAGATACGCAGTATTTT. This translates into CASSLPGTGGADTQYF.

This rearrangement joins TRBV28 to TRBJ2-3; D unresolved. Trimming removed 5 bases from V and 0 bases from J, with 18 bases in between. CDR1 MDHEN and CDR2 SYDVKM come from the germline V gene. The CDR3 runs to 17 residues. The CDR3 nucleotides are TGTGCCAGCAGTCCTCTAATAGGCAGGATCAGCACAGATACGCAGTATTTT. This gives the protein CASSPLIGRISTDTQYF.

CDR3 sequence (DNA): TGTGCCTGGGGCAGGGTGGCCACTGAAGCTTTCTTT. This gives the protein CAWGRVATEAFF. The rearrangement joins TRBV30 to TRBJ1-1; D might be TRBD1 (5 bases). The germline CDR1 and CDR2 sequences are GTSNPN and SVGIG (reference sequence). This CDR3 region has 12 residues. The V gene lost 5 bases and the J gene lost 4 bases, with 11 bases spanning the gap.

In DNA form, the CDR3 reads TGTGCCAGCCTAGGGGGCGATCAGCCCCAGCATTTT. It translates to CASLGGDQPQHF. The gene calls are TRBV28 and TRBJ1-5; TRBD1 matches 7 bases. This CDR3 has 12 amino acids. CDR1 is MDHEN and CDR2 is SYDVKM in the germline V gene. Trimming took 8 bases from V and 5 from J; bases not matched to a gene: 3.

V is TRBV3-1 (or the pseudogene TRBV3-2) and J is TRBJ2-7, with D possibly being TRBD2 (7 bases). The CDR3 has 16 amino acids. The germline CDR1 and CDR2 sequences are LGHDT and YNNKEL (reference sequence). Deletions cut 7 bases from V and 2 bases from J, with 21 bases between. The CDR3 DNA reads TGTGCCAGCAACAAGGGAGGGGGAACCCTTCCCTACGAGCAGTACTTC. Its translation: CASNKGGGTLPYEQYF.

V and J are TRBV7-3 and TRBJ1-2; the D gene is possibly TRBD1 (5 bases). This CDR3 has 13 residues. Between the trimmed V and J ends, which lost 2 bases and 4 bases, there was a span of 8 bases. Looked up from germline, CDR1 is SGHTA and CDR2 is FQGTGA. The CDR3 nucleotides read TGTGCCAGCAGCTTAGTGCAGGGCTATGGCTACACCTTC. Translated: CASSLVQGYGYTF.

The chain has TRBV4-2 and TRBJ2-1, with 10 bases lining up with TRBD2. The CDR3 is 16 residues long. Germline CDR1 reads LGHNA; CDR2 reads YNFKEQ. The J segment lost 7 bases and the V segment lost 1 base, leaving 7 bases of the junction unmatched. The CDR3: CASSQGAASGGNEQFF. The CDR3 coding sequence is TGTGCCAGCAGCCAAGGGGCGGCTAGCGGGGGAAATGAGCAGTTCTTC.

The chain combines TRBV28 with TRBJ2-7, with D tentatively TRBD2 (7 bases). Germline CDR1 reads MDHEN; CDR2 reads SYDVKM. The V end was cut by 5 bases, the J end by 7 bases, with 27 bases between. CDR3 length equals 17 residues. Here the CDR3 reads CASSGQGLRGTTEEQYF. CDR3 in DNA: TGTGCCAGCAGTGGGCAGGGACTGAGGGGGACTACGGAAGAGCAGTACTTC. Drawing the rest from reference TRBV28 and TRBJ2-7, the complete variable domain is DVKVTQSSRYLVKRTGEKVFLECVQDMDHENMFWYRQDPGLGLRLIYFSYDVKMKEKGDIPEGYSVSREKKERFSLILESASTNQTSMYLCASSGQGLRGTTEEQYFGPGTRLTVT.

The chain recombines TRBV6-6 with TRBJ2-7; TRBD2 matches at 10 bases. Germline assignment: CDR1 MNHNY and CDR2 SVGAGI (reference sequence). The CDR3 length is 13 residues. After removal of 7 bases from V and 6 bases from J, the junction contained 6 bases not matched to a gene. CDR3 nucleotide sequence: TGTGCCAGCAATACGCTAGCGGGAGCCGAGCAGTACTTC. Its protein product is CASNTLAGAEQYF.

CDR3 protein: CASSLGSSGSITGELFF. CDR3 nucleotide sequence: TGTGCCAGCAGCTTAGGGTCTAGCGGGAGTATCACCGGGGAGCTGTTTTTT. This chain uses TRBV7-8 with TRBJ2-2, with 10 bases identical to TRBD2. The CDR3 has 17 amino acids. Germline-derived CDR1 and CDR2 are SGHVS and FQNEAQ. V gave up 1 base and J gave up 4 bases; unmatched junction bases: 6.

This sequence joins TRBV18 and TRBJ2-7; 10 positions match TRBD2. The V gene's germline CDR1 is KGHSH and CDR2 LQKENI. This CDR3 region has 17 residues. Trimming at V came to 6 bases and at J to 6 bases, leaving 17 bases not matched to a gene. CDR3 coding DNA: TGTGCCAGCTCGTTCACTAGCGGGAACCGGGTGGGTCGCGAGCAGTACTTC. Its protein is CASSFTSGNRVGREQYF.

The chain carries TRBV4-1 and TRBJ2-7, with 12 bases aligning to TRBD2. This CDR3 is 15 amino acids long. The junction had 5 bases not matched to a gene; V was cut back by 4 bases and J by 4 bases. Germline V gene data show CDR1 as MGHRA and CDR2 as YSYEKL. The CDR3 sequence: CASSLTSGSAYEQYF. The DNA of the CDR3 is TGCGCCAGCAGCCTGACTAGCGGGAGTGCGTACGAGCAGTACTTC.

The chain has TRBV3-1 (or the pseudogene TRBV3-2) and TRBJ1-1, with TRBD1 as a possible D gene (6 bases). Germline lookup yields CDR1 LGHDT and CDR2 YNNKEL (reference sequence). The ends were cut back, 4 bases at V and 6 bases at J, with 12 bases in the middle. The CDR3 runs to 13 residues. The CDR3 reads CASSPEGGAEAFF. DNA of the CDR3: TGTGCCAGCAGCCCCGAGGGGGGGGCTGAAGCTTTCTTT.